This TCR beta chain was identified during a study of Graves' ophthalmopathy and Graves' hyperthyroidism (dated 2018 in TCRdb). Describing the broader study: Peripheral blood samples were taken at the time of initial diagnosis, before any treatment was given. Following sampling, methimazole starting at 30 mg daily was administered to hyperthyroidism patients, and high-dose intravenous methylprednisolone was administered to ophthalmopathy patients. For training and testing, the 100 or so patients in the discovery cohort were randomly divided in a 7:3 ratio. To explore V-J signatures distinguishing ophthalmopathy from hyperthyroidism, a discovery set of roughly 100 patients (more than 40 ophthalmopathy, 55 to 60 stable hyperthyroidism) was enrolled. An independent validation cohort comprised about 20 hyperthyroidism patients and roughly 15 patients who later progressed from hyperthyroidism to ophthalmopathy. In over five hyperthyroidism patients, T-cell repertoires of thyroid tissue and blood were compared. In total, 120 to 150 blood samples were TCR-sequenced: under 45 ophthalmopathy, 80 or so hyperthyroidism and 17 hyperthyroidism-to-ophthalmopathy patients. The study used TCR beta repertoire signatures to distinguish Graves' ophthalmopathy from Graves' hyperthyroidism and to predict progression to ophthalmopathy.

Stable hyperthyroidism was defined as no progression to ophthalmopathy within 18 months of follow-up. The hyperthyroidism patients were 18 to 65 years old and newly diagnosed, with a disease duration of less than 2 months. Patients with other autoimmune diseases, uncontrolled infections, pregnancy or lactation were excluded. Diagnosis relied on clinical symptoms, serum thyroxine, TRAb, thyroid ultrasound and orbital computed tomography. PBMCs were isolated from 7.5 to 10 ml of fresh peripheral blood by Ficoll-Paque density gradient centrifugation. Total RNA was extracted using Trizol reagent, and RNA quality was checked on an Agilent 2100 Bioanalyzer. For repertoire sequencing, TCR beta CDR3 regions were amplified from RNA transcripts. A first-round RT-PCR used HTBI primers with the Qiagen OneStep RT-PCR kit, followed by a second-round multiplex PCR, size selection and purification. The libraries underwent paired-end sequencing with 100 bp reads on an Illumina HiSeq2000. On the authors' methods: Reads were processed with SOAPnuke, discarding reads with adapters, uncalled bases, mean Phred below 15, or no exact constant-primer or identifier match. High-quality paired reads were merged with COPE v1.2.5. Each unique nucleotide sequence was defined as a clonotype, and clonotypes were aligned to IMGT TRB V, D and J references with MiTCR v1.1. Analysis was restricted to V-J combinations with a frequency above 0.0001, which covered roughly 99% of repertoires. For each V-J combination, a TCR clonal expansion and chaos score was defined as the ratio of F50 clonal expansion to chaos observed in the TCRdist matrix. Welch's t-statistics and random forest were used to narrow the features down to 10 to 15 V-J combinations, which were then fed into a naive Bayes classifier. Thyroid-blood repertoire similarity was quantified with the Morisita-Horn index. The public sequencing data were trimmed at Q25 with fastp and processed into clonotypes with MiXCR by TCRdb, which kept only in-frame beta chains. Each entry is one CDR3 protein sequence, shown with its most common DNA and genes. The V and J calls, along with clone size, are taken from TCRdb and not from the paper's own processing. The sample has just over 600,000 distinct CDR3 sequences on record, about 24% of them singletons. The biggest ten clones account for around 6.9% of the sample.

This clonotype was observed a handful of times. Its antigen specificity is not known. One end of the junction varies from germline; a read error may be responsible. What the study reported, not specific to this receptor: Sample size was not predetermined statistically, and investigators were not blinded to group allocation. Ophthalmopathy was separated from stable hyperthyroidism by the 13-signature model with 87.88% sensitivity and about 83% specificity in cross-validation and with 80%/75% in the test set. Most expanded thyroid clonotypes with frequency above 0.001 were also detected in blood, suggesting blood repertoires may reflect the thyroid immune response. In validation, the model predicted ophthalmopathy progression with 70.59% sensitivity and 72% to 80% specificity; around twelve predicted patients were CT-confirmed with GO in a median of 6.5 months.

The CDR3 runs 14 residues from the cysteine to the phenylalanine. This entry keeps only the CDR3 DNA: 42 bases, framed from base 1. CDR1 and CDR2 (SGHVS, FNYEAQ) derive from the germline V gene. This clonotype was sampled from a young woman with stable Graves' hyperthyroidism. Some clones in this sample may be carry-over from other donors' samples. Donor details come from another sample of the same person, matched by shared clones. The sequence is built from TRBV7-6 and TRBJ1-1, and possibly TRBD1, on 6 matching bases. Input material: peripheral blood. The nucleotides read TGTGCCAGCAGCTTATATAGGGGGGACATAGAAGTTTTCTTT. This sequence encodes CASSLYRGDIEVFF.